These T cell receptor beta chains were read from a single sample in a study of graft-versus-host responses after intestinal transplantation. TCRdb's table, derived via immunoSEQ multiplex PCR, lists solely in-frame clones and lacks some. The sample contains several thousand clones, 40% to 45% of which appear only once. The sequenced sample was alloreactive CD8+ T cells from a mixed lymphocyte reaction culture, obtained before transplantation. The source is a human patient who was an organ donor for intestinal transplantation. CDR3s include the opening cysteine and the closing phenylalanine or tryptophan. Size values are once, few and many counts, or a class for expanded clones, and some rows have none.

J,V,size,CDR3
TRBJ2-7,TRBV19,few,CANSVGYEQYF
TRBJ1-2,TRBV14,-,CASSPVTGSYGYTF
TRBJ1-1,TRBV5-6,-,CASRTGESTEAFF
TRBJ2-1,TRBV2,-,CASGPGLAGSYNEQFF
TRBJ2-1,TRBV4-2,once,CASSQHDRDRVYNEQFF
TRBJ2-3,TRBV13,-,CASSLVPAGGPVGDTQYF
TRBJ2-3,TRBV25-1,-,CASADRSADTQYF
TRBJ2-3,TRBV28,-,CASSPPSRLAGVADTQYF
TRBJ2-1,TRBV19,few,CASSTSGSFGEQFF
TRBJ1-3,TRBV9,-,CASSVEGTGMAGNTIYF
TRBJ2-3,TRBV7-9,-,CASSAWVAFTDTQYF
TRBJ1-1,TRBV4-1,medium-sized,CASSQGVRNTEAFF
TRBJ1-4,TRBV7-2,medium-sized,CASSLAGQGGEKLFF
TRBJ1-1,TRBV4-1,-,CASSQERVYGYTEAFF
TRBJ2-7,TRBV5-6,-,CASSFGVLYEQYF
TRBJ2-7,TRBV7-6,medium-sized,CASSLAPGNYEQYF
TRBJ2-7,TRBV6-5,few,CASSYSGQGHYEQYF
TRBJ1-2,TRBV28,-,CASSLWRTGTGYTF
TRBJ2-3,TRBV10-2,-,CASSEYLAGVEDTQYF
TRBJ2-7,TRBV7-9,-,CASSNPYILAGVLIGEQYF
TRBJ1-5,TRBV11-3,-,CASSRIYRDSQRGNQPQHF
TRBJ2-7,TRBV25-1,few,CASSPWGPGEQYF
TRBJ2-1,TRBV7-9,few,CASSLGTGVSYNEQFF